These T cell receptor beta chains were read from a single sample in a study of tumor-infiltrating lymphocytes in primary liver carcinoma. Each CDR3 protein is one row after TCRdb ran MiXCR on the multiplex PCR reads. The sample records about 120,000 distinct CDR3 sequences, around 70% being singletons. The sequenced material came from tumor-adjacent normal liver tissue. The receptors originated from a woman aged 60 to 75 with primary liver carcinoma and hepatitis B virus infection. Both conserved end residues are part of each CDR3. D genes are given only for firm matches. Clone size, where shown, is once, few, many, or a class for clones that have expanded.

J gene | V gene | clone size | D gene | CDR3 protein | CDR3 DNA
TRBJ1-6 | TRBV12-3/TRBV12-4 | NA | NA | CASSLSGSSLHF | TGTGCCAGCAGTTTGTCCGGTTCATCCCTCCACTTC
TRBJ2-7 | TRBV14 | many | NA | CASSQGRVTYEQYF | TGTGCCAGCAGCCAAGGACGAGTGACCTACGAGCAGTACTTC
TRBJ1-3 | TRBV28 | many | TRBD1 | CASSLSGGGGNTIYF | TGTGCCAGCAGTTTATCAGGGGGCGGTGGAAACACCATATATTTT
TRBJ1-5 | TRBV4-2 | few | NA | CARSQDTGWARNQPQHF | TGTGCCAGGAGCCAAGATACAGGGTGGGCCCGCAATCAGCCCCAGCATTTT
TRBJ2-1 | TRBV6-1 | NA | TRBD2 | CASSRLAGDTYNEHFF | TGTGCCAGCAGTCGACTAGCGGGAGATACTTACAATGAGCACTTCTTC
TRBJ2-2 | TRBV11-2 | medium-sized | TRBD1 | CASSWYRGSGELFF | TGTGCCAGCAGCTGGTACAGGGGGAGCGGGGAGCTGTTTTTT
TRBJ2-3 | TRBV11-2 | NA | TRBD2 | CPSNLSGSTDTHYF | TGTCCCAGCAACCTTAGCGGGAGTACAGATACGCATTATTTT
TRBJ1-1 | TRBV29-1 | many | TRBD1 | CSVALGTGEGEAFF | TGCAGCGTTGCCCTCGGGACAGGGGAAGGTGAAGCTTTCTTT
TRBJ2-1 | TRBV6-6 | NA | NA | CASSYSSGSRRAPEVQFF | TGTGCCAGCAGTTACTCGAGTGGGAGTAGAAGAGCGCCTGAAGTGCAGTTCTTC
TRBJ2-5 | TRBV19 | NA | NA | CASGRQETQYF | TGTGCCAGTGGGCGGCAAGAGACCCAGTACTTC
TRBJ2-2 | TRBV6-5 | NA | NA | CASSLVNAGELFF | TGTGCCAGCAGTCTAGTTAACGCCGGGGAGCTATTTTTT
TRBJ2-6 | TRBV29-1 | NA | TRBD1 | CNVRGQGGSGANVLTF | TGCAACGTCCGGGGACAGGGGGGCTCTGGGGCCAACGTCCTGACTTTC
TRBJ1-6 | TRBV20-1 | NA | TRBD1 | CSAGAGGTGSSPLHF | TGCAGTGCTGGAGCGGGTGGGACAGGGAGTTCACCCCTCCACTTT
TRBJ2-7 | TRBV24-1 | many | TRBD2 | CATSESGAKQYF | TGTGCCACCAGTGAGAGCGGGGCGAAGCAGTACTTC
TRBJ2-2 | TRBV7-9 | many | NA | CASSSPGSANTGELFF | TGTGCCAGCAGCTCCCCGGGGAGTGCGAACACCGGGGAGCTGTTTTTT
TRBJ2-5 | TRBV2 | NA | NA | CASSLTNQETQYF | TGTGCCAGCAGTTTGACAAACCAAGAGACCCAGTACTTC
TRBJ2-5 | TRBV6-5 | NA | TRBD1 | CAGSSGTVHETQYF | TGTGCCGGCAGTTCGGGGACAGTTCACGAGACCCAGTACTTC
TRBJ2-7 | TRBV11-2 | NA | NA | CASNSSRGTSYEQYF | TGTGCCAGCAACTCTAGTCGGGGAACCTCCTACGAGCAGTACTTC
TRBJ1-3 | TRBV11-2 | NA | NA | CASSPTEGNTIYF | TGTGCCAGCAGCCCGACAGAAGGAAACACCATATATTTT
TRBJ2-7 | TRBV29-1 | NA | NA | CSVIRQSGGYEQYF | TGCAGCGTTATCAGACAGTCAGGAGGCTATGAGCAGTACTTC
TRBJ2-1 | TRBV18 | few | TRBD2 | CASSIGGDEQFF | TGTGCCAGCTCAATCGGGGGGGATGAGCAGTTCTTC
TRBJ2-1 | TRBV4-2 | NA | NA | CSSSQESGVPTNEQFF | TGTTCCAGCAGCCAAGAGTCGGGAGTGCCAACCAATGAGCAGTTCTTC
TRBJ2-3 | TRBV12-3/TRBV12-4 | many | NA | CASKREWGIDTQYF | TGTGCCAGCAAACGGGAGTGGGGCATAGATACGCAGTATTTT
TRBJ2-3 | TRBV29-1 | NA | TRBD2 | CSVGGYAGAGVDTQCF | TGCAGCGTTGGGGGTTACGCGGGAGCGGGTGTAGATACGCAGTGTTTT
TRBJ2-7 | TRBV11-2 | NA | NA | CASSPDFPRECSYERHF | TGTGCCAGCAGCCCCGACTTCCCTCGGGAGTGCTCCTACGAGCGGCACTTC
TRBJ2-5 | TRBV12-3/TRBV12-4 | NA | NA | CTSMEGMGRAGTQYF | TGTACCAGCATGGAGGGGATGGGCAGGGCTGGGACCCAGTACTTC
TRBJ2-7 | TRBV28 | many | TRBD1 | CASWGLQGSSYEQYF | TGTGCCAGCTGGGGGTTACAGGGGAGCTCCTACGAGCAGTACTTC
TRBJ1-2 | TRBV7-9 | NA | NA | CASSQGSGRHTGYTF | TGTGCCAGCAGCCAAGGGTCGGGACGACACACTGGCTACACCTTC
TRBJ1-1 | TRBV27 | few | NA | CASSLGLKTGEAFF | TGTGCCAGCAGTTTGGGACTGAAGACCGGTGAAGCTTTCTTT
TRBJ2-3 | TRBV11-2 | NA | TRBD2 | CTGCRGTTRGTDTQYF | TGTACCGGCTGCCGCGGGACTACTCGCGGCACAGATACGCAGTATTTT
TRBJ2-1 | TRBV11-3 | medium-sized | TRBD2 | CASRPLAGALVEQFF | TGTGCCAGCAGACCTCTAGCGGGGGCCCTCGTTGAGCAGTTCTTC
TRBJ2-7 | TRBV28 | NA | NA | CASSLPVPEQYF | TGTGCCAGCAGTTTACCAGTGCCTGAGCAGTACTTC
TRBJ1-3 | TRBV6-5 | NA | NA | CASSRNGQLSGYTIYF | TGTGCCAGCAGTAGGAACGGGCAGCTCTCCGGATACACCATATATTTT
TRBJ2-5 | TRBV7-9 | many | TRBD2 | CASSLGLAGSPQETQYF | TGTGCCAGCAGCTTGGGGCTAGCGGGAAGTCCTCAAGAGACCCAGTACTTC
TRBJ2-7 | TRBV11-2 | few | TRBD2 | CTSNLRAGGLAGVGAYEHYF | TGTACCAGCAACTTAAGGGCCGGGGGACTAGCGGGAGTTGGAGCCTACGAGCACTACTTC
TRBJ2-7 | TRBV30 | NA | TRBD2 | CAWNAGGAEYEQHF | TGTGCCTGGAACGCGGGAGGGGCTGAGTACGAACAGCACTTC
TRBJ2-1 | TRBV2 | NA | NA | CASSEALSVSDNEQFF | TGTGCCAGCAGTGAAGCGCTTAGCGTGAGCGACAATGAGCAGTTCTTC
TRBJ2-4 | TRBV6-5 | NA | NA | CASSSPRQGAKNVQYF | TGTGCCAGCAGTTCCCCCCGGCAGGGAGCCAAGAACGTTCAGTACTTC
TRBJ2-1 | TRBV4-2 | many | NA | CASSQVRPPRRQFF | TGTGCCAGCAGCCAAGTTAGGCCCCCACGGCGGCAGTTCTTC
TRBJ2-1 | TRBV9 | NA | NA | CASSRWTPRGYDEQFF | TGTGCCAGCAGCCGCTGGACTCCTAGAGGGTACGATGAGCAGTTCTTC
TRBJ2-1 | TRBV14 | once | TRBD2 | CASNPGLGFDNEQLF | TGCGCCAGCAACCCCGGACTAGGGTTCGACAATGAGCAGCTCTTC
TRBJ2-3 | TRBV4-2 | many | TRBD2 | CASSQDGATSETDTQYF | TGTGCCAGCAGCCAAGATGGGGCGACTAGCGAGACAGATACGCAGTATTTT
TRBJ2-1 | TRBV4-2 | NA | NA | CASSKDLGSYNEQLF | TGTGCCAGCAGCAAAGACTTGGGATCCTACAATGAGCAGCTCTTC
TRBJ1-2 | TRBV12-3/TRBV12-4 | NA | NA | CANRDERARNYGYTF | TGTGCCAACAGGGATGAGAGGGCCCGAAACTATGGCTACACTTTC
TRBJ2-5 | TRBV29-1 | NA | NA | CSVNTQATQYF | TGCAGCGTCAACACCCAAGCGACTCAGTACTTC
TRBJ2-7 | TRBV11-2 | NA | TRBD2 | CAISLAGVGRGYEQYF | TGTGCCATTAGCTTAGCGGGGGTCGGCCGTGGGTACGAGCAATACTTC
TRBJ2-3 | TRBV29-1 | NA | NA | CGVDEGGTDTQYF | TGCGGTGTTGATGAGGGGGGCACAGACACGCAGTATTTT
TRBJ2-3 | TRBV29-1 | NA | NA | CSVEEGEQNTDTQYF | TGCAGCGTTGAAGAAGGGGAACAAAATACAGATACGCAGTATTTT
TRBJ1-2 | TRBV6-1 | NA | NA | CASSENGVDDGYTF | TGTGCCAGCAGTGAAAATGGGGTGGATGATGGCTACACATTC
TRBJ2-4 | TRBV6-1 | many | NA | CAIPRSDQQGKNIQYF | TGTGCCATACCCCGGAGCGACCAACAAGGCAAAAACATTCAGTACTTC
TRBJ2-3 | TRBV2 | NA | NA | CASSEDRVGTDTQYF | TGTGCCAGCAGTGAAGACAGGGTCGGGACAGATACGCAGTATTTT